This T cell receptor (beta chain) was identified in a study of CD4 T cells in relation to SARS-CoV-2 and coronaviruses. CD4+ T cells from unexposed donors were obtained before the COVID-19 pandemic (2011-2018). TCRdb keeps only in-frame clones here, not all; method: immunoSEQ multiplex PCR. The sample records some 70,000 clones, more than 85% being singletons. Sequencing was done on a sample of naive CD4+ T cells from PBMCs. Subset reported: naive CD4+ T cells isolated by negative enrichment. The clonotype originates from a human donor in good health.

The CDR3 loop is CSASGRSYNEQFF. The CDR3 DNA is TGCAGTGCTAGTGGTAGGAGCTACAATGAGCAGTTCTTC. The V gene is TRBV20-1, the J gene TRBJ2-1; D unclear. Germline CDR1 is DFQATT and CDR2 is SNEGSKA (reference sequence). This CDR3 spans 13 amino acids. With 3 bases removed from V and 3 bases from J, the gap between germline ends came to 9 bases.